The 14 T cell receptor beta chains presented below share a single source sample, sequenced in a study of blood T cell repertoires in COVID-19. Sequenced by immunoSEQ multiplex PCR; TCRdb stores in-frame clones only, minus some. Here the sample spans 300,000 to 400,000 clones, 85% to 90% being singletons. The sequencing input was PBMCs or T cells enriched from blood (not recorded which). Receptor source: a woman aged 18-29 years who had recovered from COVID-19.

The chain carries TRBV28 and TRBJ1-2; 10 bases line up with TRBD1. CDR1 is MDHEN, CDR2 SYDVKM, per germline. The CDR3 covers 14 residues. The trim removed 8 bases at V and 4 bases at J, leaving 7 bases unmatched. CDR3 residues: CASGDRGQVYGYTF. In DNA form, the CDR3 reads TGTGCCAGCGGCGACAGGGGGCAAGTCTATGGCTACACCTTC.

J is TRBJ1-2 and V is TRBV4-3; 8 nucleotides match TRBD1. The CDR3 covers 16 residues. CDR1 and CDR2 from the germline V gene are LGHNA and YSLEER. V trimming: 1 base; J trimming: 7 bases; junction bases outside the gene matches: 11. The CDR3 DNA follows: TGCGCCAGCAGCCAAGGCCCCCTCGGACAGGGAAGTGGCTACACCTTC. Protein: CASSQGPLGQGSGYTF.

This clone was found once. As DNA, the CDR3 is TGTGCCAGCAGTTACAGGGGGGAGCAGTACTTC. Its translation: CASSYRGEQYF. The rearrangement uses TRBV6-2 or TRBV6-3 and TRBJ2-7; a weak D match, TRBD1 (6 bases). The germline V gene encodes CDR1 MNHEY and CDR2 SVGEGT. With 2 bases removed from V and 7 bases from J, the gap between germline ends came to 6 bases. There are 11 residues in the CDR3.

The V call is TRBV10-1, the J call TRBJ2-3, with D tentatively TRBD1 (6 bases). With 5 bases removed from V and 2 bases from J, the gap between germline ends came to 11 bases. This CDR3 has 14 residues. Germline CDR1 and CDR2: WNHNN and SYGVQD (reference sequence). This CDR3 reads CASSRNRATDTQYF. The CDR3 bases are TGCGCCAGCAGTCGAAACAGGGCCACAGATACGCAGTATTTT.

The chain joins TRBV5-5 to TRBJ1-5; D is unresolved. CDR1 and CDR2 (germline): SGHKS, YYEKEE (reference sequence). Trimming took off 0 bases at V and 3 bases at J, with 7 bases between the two ends. This CDR3 contains 14 residues. CDR3 protein: CASSLARFNQPQHF. In DNA, the CDR3 is TGTGCCAGCAGCTTGGCCAGATTCAATCAGCCCCAGCATTTT.

The chain couples TRBV29-1 to TRBJ2-2; TRBD1 agrees at 7 bases. The CDR3 loop spans 15 amino acids. CDR1 is SQVTM and CDR2 is ANQGSEA in the germline V gene. The V and J ends lost 4 bases and 0 bases, in that order; junction bases with no gene match: 5. CDR3 amino acids: CSVAPGTANTGELFF. The CDR3 DNA is TGCAGCGTTGCACCAGGGACAGCGAACACCGGGGAGCTGTTTTTT.

This clone showed up just once. The V and J genes are TRBV30 and TRBJ1-1; 8 bases map to TRBD1. Unmatched junction bases numbered 4, after V lost 0 bases and J lost 1 base. Germline CDR1 GTSNPN, CDR2 SVGIG (reference sequence). The CDR3 extends over 15 amino acids. The CDR3 DNA reads as TGTGCCTGGAGTGTTCTAGGACAGGGGAACACTGAAGCTTTCTTT. It codes for CAWSVLGQGNTEAFF.

The V and J genes are TRBV27 and TRBJ1-2; 9 bases are a match to TRBD1. The V segment lost 4 bases and the J segment 5 bases; nucleotides outside the gene matches: 8. CDR3 size: 15 residues. CDR1 and CDR2 (germline): MNHEY, SMNVEV (reference sequence). CDR3 coding DNA: TGTGCCAGCAGTTATACGCGGGACAGGGCATATGGCTACACCTTC. This encodes CASSYTRDRAYGYTF.

DNA of the CDR3: TGTGCCAGCAGCCCATGGTCCGCGGGAGGCACTGAAGCTTTCTTT. It codes for CASSPWSAGGTEAFF. The chain joins TRBV5-5 to TRBJ1-1; D is unclear. V lost 4 bases and J lost 4, with 17 bases in between. This CDR3 has 15 amino acids. Germline loops: CDR1 SGHKS, CDR2 YYEKEE (reference sequence).

The V call is TRBV5-1, the J call TRBJ1-1; tentative D call: TRBD1 (5 bases). The V end was cut by 7 bases, the J end by 2 bases, with 18 bases between. CDR1 and CDR2 from the germline V gene are SGHRS and YFSETQ. The CDR3 sequence is 15 residues long. CDR3: CASVLGGGTNTEAFF. Here the CDR3 DNA reads TGCGCCAGCGTTCTGGGGGGTGGGACTAACACTGAAGCTTTCTTT.

The chain employs TRBV3-1 (or the pseudogene TRBV3-2) and TRBJ2-7, with a weak D call TRBD2 (5 bases). V shed 4 bases and J shed 7 bases, with 14 bases lying between them. The CDR3 sequence is 13 residues long. Germline CDR1 LGHDT, CDR2 YNNKEL (reference sequence). The chain's CDR3 is CASSLGPTGEQYF. The DNA for the CDR3 is TGTGCCAGCAGCCTTGGACCCACGGGGGAGCAGTACTTC.

V gene TRBV2 combines with J gene TRBJ1-2; a possible D gene is TRBD1 (6 bases). V was shortened by 9 bases and J by 7 bases, with 18 bases between the two germline ends. CDR3 length equals 13 residues. Germline V CDR1 and CDR2: SNHLY, FYNNEI. CDR3 region: CARGRTGSSGYTF. The CDR3 DNA is TGTGCCAGAGGTCGAACAGGGAGTAGTGGCTACACCTTC. Supplemented by reference TRBV2 and TRBJ1-2, the full variable domain reads EPEVTQTPSHQVTQMGQEVILRCVPISNHLYFYWYRQILGQKVEFLVSFYNNEISEKSEIFDDQFSVERPDGSNFTLKIRSTKLEDSAMYFCARGRTGSSGYTFGSGTRLTVV.

This clone was seen only once. J is TRBJ1-1 and V is TRBV13, with D hard to call. CDR3 size: 15 residues. Trimming took off 4 bases at V and 3 bases at J, with 15 bases between the two ends. The germline gives CDR1 PRHDT, CDR2 FYEKMQ (reference sequence). CDR3 loop: CASSWPSGGDTEAFF. The CDR3 DNA is TGTGCCAGCAGCTGGCCCTCGGGAGGAGACACTGAAGCTTTCTTT.

This chain joins TRBV4-2 and TRBJ1-1; TRBD1 is a possible D gene (5 bases). This CDR3 is 15 amino acids long. V lost 5 bases and J lost 9, with 22 bases in between. Germline-derived CDR1 and CDR2 are LGHNA and YNFKEQ. The DNA of the CDR3 is TGTGCCAGCAGCTACCCGACAGATAGGTTGGGGCAAGCTTTCTTT. Residues: CASSYPTDRLGQAFF.